The 8 T cell receptor beta chains in this list originate from one sample, sequenced in a study of shared clonotypes between healthy human individuals. The table came from immunoSEQ multiplex PCR; TCRdb's copy has only in-frame clones and leaves some out. The sample consists of 1.5 million to 2.5 million clones, just under 95% of them appearing once. The naive CD8 population came from CD45RO-negative cells selected for CCR7, without terminally differentiated effector memory CD45RA+ cells. Sequenced material: naive CD8+ T cells sorted from blood. The source of these receptors is a man between 18 and 29 years old in good health.

The chain carries TRBV5-6 and TRBJ1-1, with D possibly matching TRBD1 (5 bases). In germline, CDR1 is SGHDT, CDR2 YYEEEE. Deletions cut 2 bases from V and 7 bases from J, with 12 bases between. This CDR3 has 13 residues. Here the CDR3 reads CASSLKGMIEAFF. CDR3 nucleotide sequence: TGTGCCAGCAGCTTAAAGGGGATGATTGAAGCTTTCTTT.

The chain links TRBV29-1 to TRBJ2-3, with 7 bases identical to TRBD2. Germline CDR1 and CDR2: SQVTM and ANQGSEA. The V gene end was trimmed by 6 bases and the J gene end by 2 bases; junction bases not matched to a gene: 11. This CDR3 has 15 residues. The CDR3 region has the DNA TGCAGCGTAGATAATAGCGGGTCAGCCACAGATACGCAGTATTTT. Protein product: CSVDNSGSATDTQYF.

This sequence joins TRBV30 and TRBJ2-7, with 9 nucleotides matching TRBD2. Looked up from germline, CDR1 is GTSNPN and CDR2 is SVGIG (reference sequence). The length of the CDR3 is 13 residues. V lost 2 bases, J lost 4 bases, and 3 bases stayed unmatched. CDR3 protein: CAWSSGGQYEQYF. As DNA, the CDR3 is TGTGCCTGGAGTAGCGGGGGGCAATACGAGCAGTACTTC.

This rearrangement joins TRBV7-9 to TRBJ1-1; D remains ambiguous. Trimming pared 7 bases from V and 3 bases from J, leaving 12 bases between. The CDR3 is made up of 13 amino acids. Germline assignment: CDR1 SEHNR and CDR2 FQNEAQ (reference sequence). In nucleotides, the CDR3 is TGTGCCAGCAATGGGGAATTGGACACTGAAGCTTTCTTT. Translation: CASNGELDTEAFF.

The chain joins TRBV6-6 to TRBJ2-2; D unresolved. The V gene lost 0 bases and the J gene lost 9 bases, with 8 bases spanning the gap. Germline CDR1 and CDR2: MNHNY and SVGAGI (reference sequence). CDR3 size: 13 residues. The DNA of the CDR3 is TGTGCCAGCAGTTACTCCCACTTGTGGGAGCTGTTTTTT. It is translated as CASSYSHLWELFF.

The rearrangement uses TRBV29-1 and TRBJ2-7; no clear D gene. Germline V gene lookup returns CDR1 SQVTM and CDR2 ANQGSEA. This CDR3 is 13 amino acids long. V was clipped by 1 base and J by 2 bases, with 9 bases between them. DNA for the CDR3: TGCAGCGTTGAAGGAGACCATACCTACGAGCAGTACTTC. Translating gives CSVEGDHTYEQYF.

J is TRBJ1-1 and V is TRBV9; no clear D. Trimming took 0 bases from V and 3 from J, leaving 9 bases between them. The CDR3 has 14 residues. Germline V gene lookup returns CDR1 SGDLS and CDR2 YYNGEE. CDR3 nucleotide sequence: TGTGCCAGCAGCGTAGAACCGGGCGACACTGAAGCTTTCTTT. This sequence encodes CASSVEPGDTEAFF.

This clone has just one count. The rearrangement joins TRBV9 to TRBJ1-4; 7 bases fit TRBD1. Germline CDR1 SGDLS, CDR2 YYNGEE. CDR3 length: 19 amino acids. After removal of 5 bases from V and 3 bases from J, the junction contained 19 bases not matched to a gene. The CDR3 DNA reads as TGTGCCAGCAGTCACGAGGGGCAGGGGGAAGCCTCCCCTAATGAAAAACTGTTTTTT. Protein sequence: CASSHEGQGEASPNEKLFF.